Listed below are T cell receptor beta chains from one sample, sequenced in a study of beta chain features in type 1 diabetes. Some clones are missing from TCRdb's copy, which holds only in-frame ones; the method was immunoSEQ multiplex PCR. The repertoire holds fewer than 900,000 clones, with roughly a sixth as singletons. Sequences were obtained from naive CD4+ T cells from blood. Receptors were obtained from a woman aged 18-29 years in good health. CDR3s include the opening cysteine and the closing phenylalanine or tryptophan. A D gene is named only where the DNA matches it firmly. Rows may omit the clone size; those that give it use once, few, many or a size class.

d_call	clone_size	j_call	v_call	cdr3_nt	cdr3_aa
-	few	TRBJ2-3	TRBV11-2	TGTGCCAGCAGCCACAAGGGGGTGCGGCTAGCCGCAGATACGCAGTATTTT	CASSHKGVRLAADTQYF
-	few	TRBJ2-3	TRBV9	TGTGCCAGCAGCGTAGCCGGGGGCCTGAGCACAGATACGCAGTATTTT	CASSVAGGLSTDTQYF
-	-	TRBJ2-7	TRBV15	TGTGCCACCAGCAGAGATCTGGCATTTCCAAGCCCCTACGAGCAGTACTTC	CATSRDLAFPSPYEQYF
TRBD1	-	TRBJ2-5	TRBV7-6	TGTGCCAGCAGCTTAGGGACAGGGGGCAAGACCCAGTACTTC	CASSLGTGGKTQYF
TRBD2	-	TRBJ2-1	TRBV29-1	TGCAGCGTTGATGGAGGGACTAGCGTCCGCAATGAGCAGTTCTTC	CSVDGGTSVRNEQFF
TRBD1	-	TRBJ2-7	TRBV19	TGTGCCAGCGGGACAGGGGTTGGGCAGTACTTC	CASGTGVGQYF
-	few	TRBJ1-5	TRBV5-5	TGTGCCAGCAGCTTTTTGGGTTCTGCCCAGCCCCAGCATTTT	CASSFLGSAQPQHF
TRBD1	few	TRBJ1-2	TRBV28	TGTGCCAGCAGTTTCTATGGACAGGGTGTCAGCTACACCTTC	CASSFYGQGVSYTF
-	few	TRBJ2-1	TRBV29-1	TGCAGCGTTGAACCCAGTCTCAATGAGCAGTTCTTC	CSVEPSLNEQFF
TRBD1	-	TRBJ2-7	TRBV14	TGTGCCAGCAGCCCCCGGACAGGGGGGGCCGAGCAGTACTTC	CASSPRTGGAEQYF
-	few	TRBJ1-1	TRBV27	TGTGCCAGCAAGCCCAGAATGAACACTGAAGCTTTCTTT	CASKPRMNTEAFF
-	-	TRBJ2-1	TRBV9	TGTGCCAGCAGCCTAAGTAGCGGATACAATGAGCAGTTCTTC	CASSLSSGYNEQFF
-	few	TRBJ2-1	TRBV10-3	TGTGCCATCACTCGGGACACCAACTACAATGAGCAGTTCTTC	CAITRDTNYNEQFF
TRBD2	-	TRBJ2-3	TRBV7-2	TGTGCCAGCAGATCGGGACTAGCGGGAGAGACAGATACGCAGTATTTT	CASRSGLAGETDTQYF
TRBD1	few	TRBJ1-1	TRBV18	TGTGCCAGCTCCTCACAGGGGTTGAACACTGAAGCTTTCTTT	CASSSQGLNTEAFF
-	few	TRBJ2-6	TRBV19	TGTGCCAGTAAGCCGGGATTCGCTTCTGGGGCCAACGTCCTGACTTTC	CASKPGFASGANVLTF
TRBD1	-	TRBJ1-1	TRBV18	TGTGCCAGCTCACCTGGGACAGGGCCTTTATCCGAAGCTTTCTTT	CASSPGTGPLSEAFF
-	few	TRBJ2-3	TRBV11-2	TGTGCCAGCAGCTTAGGGCTAGCTTGGGGATACACAGATACGCAGTATTTT	CASSLGLAWGYTDTQYF